This T cell receptor (beta chain) comes out of a study of CD4 T cells in relation to SARS-CoV-2 and coronaviruses. Across the whole study: Shared crossreactive spike epitopes were mapped to their HLA restriction.

The junction had 8 bases not matched to a gene; V was cut back by 5 bases and J by 12 bases. Germline V gene lookup returns CDR1 SEHNR and CDR2 FQNEAQ (reference sequence). The CDR3 is made up of 13 amino acids. CD4 enrichment then naive enrichment separated naive from memory CD4+ cells. General study points: Crossreactive clones expanded significantly less to SARS-CoV-2 than monoreactive clones. According to naive versus memory sequencing, detected responses are memory recall, not newly primed.

On this clone itself: Its specificity is not known.

This table comes from immunoSEQ multiplex PCR, and its TCRdb copy is limited to in-frame clones, with some not included. The table includes about 60,000 clones, roughly 94% detected once. The gene calls are TRBV7-9 and TRBJ2-7; TRBD1 matches 12 bases. This TCR derives from an adult with COVID-19. Source material: naive CD4+ T cells from PBMCs. Noted subset: naive CD4+ T cells isolated by negative enrichment. CDR3 in amino acids: CASSTGQGAMGYF. The CDR3 nucleotides read TGTGCCAGCAGCACGGGACAGGGGGCAATGGGGTACTTC.